One and the same sample provided the 19 T cell receptor beta chains below, sequenced in a study of CD8 T cells in ankylosing spondylitis. TCRdb re-derived calls from the 5' RACE reads in MiXCR, one entry per CDR3 protein. The sample records 200,000 to 250,000 distinct CDR3 sequences, roughly a tenth being singletons. Sequenced: blood, either unsorted or a sorted T cell fraction (not recorded which). Receptors originate from a male donor with ankylosing spondylitis or in good health (not recorded which).

This clonotype was seen at least ten times. The chain employs TRBV5-1 and TRBJ2-2, with no clear D. The V end was cut by 2 bases, the J end by 2 bases, with 10 bases between. The CDR3 is 15 residues long. Germline V gives CDR1 SGHRS, CDR2 YFSETQ. As DNA, the CDR3 is TGCGCCAGCAGCTTAGGGATGACTAACACCGGGGAGCTGTTTTTT. Amino acids: CASSLGMTNTGELFF.

This clonotype came up many times. The chain has TRBV7-2 and TRBJ1-3, with D perhaps matching TRBD1 (6 bases). CDR3 size: 14 residues. Germline V gives CDR1 SGHTA, CDR2 FQGNSA. V lost 7 bases and J lost 3, with 13 bases in between. In DNA form, the CDR3 reads TGTGCCAGCAAGTTACAGGGTAATGGAAACACCATATATTTT. Amino acid sequence: CASKLQGNGNTIYF.

This clonotype was found once. Given a much more abundant clone one base away, this may be a read error. V and J are TRBV20-1 and TRBJ2-1, with 9 bases aligning to TRBD2. The CDR3 sequence is 15 residues long. The V segment lost 5 bases and the J segment 9 bases; nucleotides outside the gene matches: 14. The germline gives CDR1 DFQATT, CDR2 SNEGSKA (reference sequence). The CDR3 coding sequence is TGCAGTGCTCAACTAGGGCGGGGGGGCTTGGGTGAGCAGTTCTTC. Protein product: CSAQLGRGGLGEQFF.

This clonotype came up many times. The chain employs TRBV5-1 and TRBJ1-5; 8 positions match TRBD1. V lost 0 bases to trimming and J lost 6 bases; unmatched junction nucleotides: 5. The germline V gene encodes CDR1 SGHRS and CDR2 YFSETQ. The length of the CDR3 is 15 residues. The CDR3 DNA is TGCGCCAGCAGCTTGGACAGGGGGTCGGGTCAGCCCCAGCATTTT. This sequence encodes CASSLDRGSGQPQHF.

The table lists this clonotype with many counts. This chain links TRBV29-1 with TRBJ2-1; weak D call: TRBD2 (6 bases). Trimming removed 3 bases from V and 8 bases from J, with 11 bases in between. Germline loops: CDR1 SQVTM, CDR2 ANQGSEA. This CDR3 is built from 12 residues. CDR3 sequence (DNA): TGCAGCGTTGAGGAGGGATTGGATGAGCAGTTCTTC. Translation: CSVEEGLDEQFF.

This sequence joins TRBV29-1 and TRBJ1-1; D perhaps matches TRBD1 (6 bases). The CDR3 sequence is 13 residues long. The germline V gene has CDR1 SQVTM and CDR2 ANQGSEA. V was shortened by 0 bases and J by 9 bases, with 14 bases between the two germline ends. CDR3 in DNA: TGCAGCGTTGAAGATCAGATTGGGACACAAGCTTTCTTT. Translation: CSVEDQIGTQAFF.

CDR3 nucleotide sequence: TGCAGTGCTAGCGGGCGGATGAACACTGAAGCTTTCTTT. It codes for CSASGRMNTEAFF. V gene TRBV20-1 combines with J gene TRBJ1-1; D is ambiguous. CDR1 is DFQATT, CDR2 SNEGSKA, per germline (reference sequence). The CDR3 runs 13 residues. The V end lost 3 bases, the J end lost 0 bases, and 8 bases lay between the germline ends.

This clonotype was counted ten times or more. The rearrangement joins TRBV5-1 to TRBJ2-5; D unclear. The CDR3 sequence is 13 residues long. Deletions cut 4 bases from V and 5 bases from J, with 12 bases between. Per the germline V gene, CDR1 is SGHRS and CDR2 is YFSETQ. In DNA form, the CDR3 reads TGCGCCAGCAGCACCACCGTAGGGGAGACCCAGTACTTC. It is translated as CASSTTVGETQYF.

This clonotype appeared many times. The genes are TRBV12-3 or TRBV12-4 and TRBJ1-2; D call uncertain. V lost 3 bases and J 4 bases, leaving 3 bases between the germline ends. This CDR3 region has 11 residues. CDR3 in amino acids: CASSFGYGYTF. CDR3 DNA: TGTGCCAGCAGTTTTGGCTATGGCTACACCTTC.

This clonotype was counted at least ten times. The rearrangement links TRBV5-1 to TRBJ1-4; 8 positions agree with TRBD1. The CDR3 sequence is 15 residues long. Germline-derived CDR1 and CDR2 are SGHRS and YFSETQ. Trimming took 5 bases from V and 4 from J; bases not matched to a gene: 7. The CDR3 sequence: CASSPTGQGNEKLFF. The CDR3 bases are TGCGCCAGCAGTCCCACTGGACAGGGTAATGAAAAACTGTTTTTT.

In its sample, this clonotype was seen many times. The chain is built from TRBV12-3 or TRBV12-4 and TRBJ2-7, with 8 bases lining up with TRBD1. The CDR3 extends over 17 amino acids. The junction had 9 bases not matched to a gene; V was cut back by 1 base and J by 1 base. Here the CDR3 DNA reads TGTGCCAGCAGTTTAGTAAGACAGGGGTCCTTTTCCTACGAGCAGTACTTC. Encoded protein: CASSLVRQGSFSYEQYF.

The chain links TRBV30 to TRBJ1-1; the D is unclear. The germline V gene has CDR1 GTSNPN and CDR2 SVGIG (reference sequence). This CDR3 has 11 residues. V dropped 5 bases and J dropped 10 bases, with 14 bases sitting between them. CDR3 sequence: CAWGRVLGAFF. In DNA, the CDR3 is TGTGCCTGGGGAAGGGTCTTGGGAGCTTTCTTT.

This clonotype was counted ten times or more. The rearrangement joins TRBV10-3 to TRBJ1-1; D is possibly TRBD1 (5 bases). Germline V CDR1 and CDR2: ENHRY, SYGVKD. V lost 2 bases and J lost 6, with 13 bases in between. The CDR3 loop spans 14 amino acids. The DNA for the CDR3 is TGTGCCATCAGTGAGGGGGCTATTGACCCTGAAGCTTTCTTT. Translation: CAISEGAIDPEAFF.

The gene calls are TRBV7-2 and TRBJ2-7; 8 bases fit TRBD1. This CDR3 is built from 14 residues. V shed 3 bases and J 6 bases; nucleotides not matched to a gene: 7. Germline assignment: CDR1 SGHTA and CDR2 FQGNSA. CDR3: CASSFGQGEVEQYF. In DNA, the CDR3 is TGTGCCAGCAGCTTCGGACAGGGCGAGGTCGAGCAGTACTTC. Looking up the rest from reference TRBV7-2 and TRBJ2-7 gives the full variable domain: GAGVSQSPSNKVTEKGKDVELRCDPISGHTALYWYRQSLGQGLEFLIYFQGNSAPDKSGLPSDRFSAERTGGSVSTLTIQRTQQEDSAVYLCASSFGQGEVEQYFGPGTRLTVT.

The chain recombines TRBV19 with TRBJ2-5; D call uncertain. The CDR3 is 13 amino acids. The V gene lost 6 bases and the J gene lost 1 base, with 9 bases spanning the gap. Looked up from germline, CDR1 is LNHDA and CDR2 is SQIVND (reference sequence). The CDR3 bases are TGTGCCAGTAGCCAGAACAGCCAAGAGACCCAGTACTTC. Its protein is CASSQNSQETQYF.

This clonotype was observed at least ten times. The chain couples TRBV7-3 to TRBJ2-2, with 8 nucleotides matching TRBD2. The CDR3 has 14 amino acids. Germline V gives CDR1 SGHTA, CDR2 FQGTGA. After removal of 8 bases from V and 2 bases from J, the junction contained 4 bases not matched to a gene. The CDR3 sequence is CASQTSVNTGELFF. Written as DNA, the CDR3 is TGTGCCAGCCAGACTAGCGTTAACACCGGGGAGCTGTTTTTT.

The V and J genes are TRBV12-3 or TRBV12-4 and TRBJ1-2; TRBD1 agrees at 9 bases. V shed 9 bases, J shed 4 bases, and the junction held 3 bases outside the gene matches. CDR3 length equals 12 residues. CDR3 loop: CASTGGGYGYTF. Written as DNA, the CDR3 is TGTGCCAGTACAGGGGGCGGCTATGGCTACACCTTC.

The chain joins TRBV20-1 to TRBJ2-3; the match to TRBD2 covers 8 bases. Trimming cost V 0 bases and J 2 bases; bases outside gene matches: 4. Germline lookup yields CDR1 DFQATT and CDR2 SNEGSKA (reference sequence). This CDR3 spans 15 amino acids. The CDR3 spells CSARDPAGATDTQYF. CDR3 bases: TGCAGTGCTAGAGACCCAGCGGGGGCCACAGATACGCAGTATTTT.

Ten or more counts support this clonotype. This sequence joins TRBV20-1 and TRBJ2-2; 7 bases agree with TRBD2. Germline V CDR1 and CDR2: DFQATT, SNEGSKA (reference sequence). The CDR3 totals 14 residues. V shed 1 base and J 3 bases; nucleotides not matched to a gene: 2. The CDR3 DNA follows: TGCAGTGCTAGAGTCGGGGGGTACACCGGGGAGCTGTTTTTT. It encodes CSARVGGYTGELFF.